The rows below give T cell receptor beta chains drawn from one sample of a study of blood T cell repertoires in COVID-19. Assay used: immunoSEQ multiplex PCR; TCRdb lists only in-frame clones, some missing. The sample lists about 49,000 clones; 85% to 95% were seen once. Sequenced: peripheral blood. All receptors derive from a human donor in a cohort sampled during active COVID-19. Each CDR3 is given with its conserved first and last residue. A D gene is named only where the DNA matches it firmly.

TRBV6-2/TRBV6-3	NA	TRBJ1-5	CASSPEEGQPQHF
TRBV28	NA	TRBJ2-1	CASGESVLNEQFF
TRBV12-3/TRBV12-4	TRBD2	TRBJ2-5	CATRAGGVETQYF
TRBV27	NA	TRBJ1-4	CASGGDGTNEKLFF
TRBV24-1	NA	TRBJ2-7	CATSEGQGLTYEQYF
TRBV6-5	NA	TRBJ2-7	CASSYAGPGYEQYF
TRBV7-8	NA	TRBJ2-5	CASSLGDWRGQYF
TRBV5-6	NA	TRBJ2-7	CASSLSQGFPNEQYF
TRBV30	NA	TRBJ1-2	CAWTSFLTNYGYTF
TRBV7-3	NA	TRBJ1-1	CASSTGGTEAFF
TRBV20-1	NA	TRBJ2-6	CSAQGANVLTF
TRBV7-2	NA	TRBJ1-2	CASSSLNPPGRDWYYGYTF
TRBV28	NA	TRBJ2-1	CATSPSSHEQFF
TRBV6-2/TRBV6-3	TRBD1	TRBJ1-6	CASSYTPDRYSPLHF
TRBV6-5	NA	TRBJ2-1	CASWTVNEQFF
TRBV9	NA	TRBJ1-2	CASSVGVGAIRPTF
TRBV4-1	NA	TRBJ1-4	CASSQGPGGVGGSREKLFF
TRBV30	TRBD1	TRBJ2-1	CAWSRDSSYNEQFF
TRBV6-5	NA	TRBJ2-2	CASGIQGTGELFF
TRBV11-1	NA	TRBJ2-7	CASSLARRGTYEQYF
TRBV24-1	TRBD1	TRBJ1-1	CATSDGTAEAFF
TRBV24-1	NA	TRBJ2-1	CATSDFDRQGYNEQFF
TRBV15	NA	TRBJ2-1	CATSRSRQVLGPYNEQFF
TRBV2	NA	TRBJ1-1	CASLGGWTEAFF
TRBV7-2	NA	TRBJ2-1	CASSLSNEQFF
TRBV18	TRBD1	TRBJ1-1	CASSPQGQGNTEAFF
TRBV5-6	NA	TRBJ1-4	CASSSVTATNEKLFF
TRBV11-2	NA	TRBJ2-3	CASSLDQADTQYF
TRBV4-3	NA	TRBJ2-6	CASSQQTGSGANVLTF
TRBV6-1	NA	TRBJ1-4	CASSETGGGEKLFF
TRBV2	TRBD2	TRBJ2-1	CASTSPRGGGTVNEQFF
TRBV6-5	NA	TRBJ2-2	CASRDITANTGELFF
TRBV28	TRBD1	TRBJ1-2	CASSLDRVYGYTF
TRBV28	NA	TRBJ2-7	CASSLGPDRPREQYF
TRBV2	TRBD2	TRBJ2-1	CASSASSGRAAEQFF